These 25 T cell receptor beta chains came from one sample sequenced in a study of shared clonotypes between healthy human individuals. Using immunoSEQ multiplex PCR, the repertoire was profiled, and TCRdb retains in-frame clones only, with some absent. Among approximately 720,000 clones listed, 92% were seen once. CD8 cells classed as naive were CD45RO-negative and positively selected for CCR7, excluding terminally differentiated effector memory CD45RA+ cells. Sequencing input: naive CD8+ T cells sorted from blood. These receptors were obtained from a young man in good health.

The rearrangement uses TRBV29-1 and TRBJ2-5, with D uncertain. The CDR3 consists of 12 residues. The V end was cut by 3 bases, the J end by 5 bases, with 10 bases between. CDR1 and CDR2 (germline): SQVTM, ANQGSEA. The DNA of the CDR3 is TGCAGCGTTGATGTAGCTGTGGAGACCCAGTACTTC. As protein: CSVDVAVETQYF.

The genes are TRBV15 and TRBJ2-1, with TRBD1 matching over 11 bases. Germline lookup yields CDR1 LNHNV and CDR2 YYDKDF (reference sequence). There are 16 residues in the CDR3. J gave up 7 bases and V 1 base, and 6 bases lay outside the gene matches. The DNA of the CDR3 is TGTGCCACCAGCAGAGGCCGGGACAGGGGGTTAAATGAGCAGTTCTTC. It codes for CATSRGRDRGLNEQFF.

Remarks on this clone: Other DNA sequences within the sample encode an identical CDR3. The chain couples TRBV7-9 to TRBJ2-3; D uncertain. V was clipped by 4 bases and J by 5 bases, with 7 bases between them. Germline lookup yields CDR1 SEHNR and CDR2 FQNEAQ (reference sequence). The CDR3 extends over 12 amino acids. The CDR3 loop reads CASSSTGDTQYF. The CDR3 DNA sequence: TGTGCCAGCAGCTCAACGGGAGATACGCAGTATTTT.

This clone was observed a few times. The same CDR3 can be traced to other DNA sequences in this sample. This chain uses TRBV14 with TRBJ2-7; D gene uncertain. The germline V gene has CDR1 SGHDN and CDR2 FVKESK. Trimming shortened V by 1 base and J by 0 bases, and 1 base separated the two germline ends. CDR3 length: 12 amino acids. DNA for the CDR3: TGTGCCAGCAGCCAAGTCTCCTACGAGCAGTACTTC. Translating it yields CASSQVSYEQYF.

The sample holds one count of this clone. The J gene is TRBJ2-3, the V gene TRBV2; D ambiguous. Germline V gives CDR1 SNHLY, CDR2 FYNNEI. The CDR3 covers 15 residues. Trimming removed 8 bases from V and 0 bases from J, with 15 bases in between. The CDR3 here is CASCLQPSSTDTQYF. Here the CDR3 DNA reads TGTGCCAGCTGCCTTCAGCCATCTAGCACAGATACGCAGTATTTT. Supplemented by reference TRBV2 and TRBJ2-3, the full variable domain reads EPEVTQTPSHQVTQMGQEVILRCVPISNHLYFYWYRQILGQKVEFLVSFYNNEISEKSEIFDDQFSVERPDGSNFTLKIRSTKLEDSAMYFCASCLQPSSTDTQYFGPGTRLTVL.

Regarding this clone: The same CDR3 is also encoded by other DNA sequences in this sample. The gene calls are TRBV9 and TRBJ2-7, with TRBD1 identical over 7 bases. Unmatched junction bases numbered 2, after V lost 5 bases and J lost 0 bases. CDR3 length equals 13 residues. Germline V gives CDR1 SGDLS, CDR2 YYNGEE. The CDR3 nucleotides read TGTGCCAGCAGTGGGGACAGCTCCTACGAGCAGTACTTC. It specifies CASSGDSSYEQYF.

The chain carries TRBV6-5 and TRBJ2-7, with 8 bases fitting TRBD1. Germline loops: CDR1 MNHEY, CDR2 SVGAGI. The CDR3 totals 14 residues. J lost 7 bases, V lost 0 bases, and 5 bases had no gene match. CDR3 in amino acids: CASSYSSRGREQYF. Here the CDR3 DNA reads TGTGCCAGCAGTTACTCCTCCAGGGGGCGAGAGCAGTACTTC.

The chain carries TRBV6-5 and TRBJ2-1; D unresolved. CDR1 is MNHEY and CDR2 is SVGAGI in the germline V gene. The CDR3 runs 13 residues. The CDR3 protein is CAVKWVNSGEQFF. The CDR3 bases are TGTGCTGTGAAATGGGTTAATTCCGGTGAGCAGTTCTTC.

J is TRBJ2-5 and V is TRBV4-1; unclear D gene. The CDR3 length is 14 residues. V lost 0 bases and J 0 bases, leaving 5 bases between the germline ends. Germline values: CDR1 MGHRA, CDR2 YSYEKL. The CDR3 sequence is CASSQEAYQETQYF. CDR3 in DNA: TGCGCCAGCAGCCAAGAGGCATACCAAGAGACCCAGTACTTC.

The CDR3 loop reads CASSFNPSAPSPDTQYF. In nucleotides, the CDR3 is TGCGCCAGCAGCTTTAACCCCTCCGCCCCGAGCCCAGATACGCAGTATTTT. V usage is TRBV5-1 and J usage is TRBJ2-3, with no clear D. The germline V and J ends were trimmed by 2 bases and 4 bases, with 20 bases remaining between them. This CDR3 comprises 17 residues. Germline CDR1 reads SGHRS; CDR2 reads YFSETQ.

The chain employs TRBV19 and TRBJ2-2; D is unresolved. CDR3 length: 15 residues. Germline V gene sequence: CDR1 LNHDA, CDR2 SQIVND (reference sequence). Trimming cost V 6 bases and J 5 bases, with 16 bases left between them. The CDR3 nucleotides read TGTGCCAGTAGCCCCCAAGTTGAACAAACCGGGGAGCTGTTTTTT. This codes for CASSPQVEQTGELFF.

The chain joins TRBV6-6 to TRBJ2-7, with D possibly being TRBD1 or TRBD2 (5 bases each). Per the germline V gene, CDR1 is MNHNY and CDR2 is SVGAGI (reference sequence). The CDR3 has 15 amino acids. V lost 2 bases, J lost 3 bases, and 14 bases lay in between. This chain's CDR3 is CASSYKRDGNYEQYF. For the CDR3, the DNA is TGTGCCAGCAGTTACAAACGGGACGGAAACTACGAGCAGTACTTC.

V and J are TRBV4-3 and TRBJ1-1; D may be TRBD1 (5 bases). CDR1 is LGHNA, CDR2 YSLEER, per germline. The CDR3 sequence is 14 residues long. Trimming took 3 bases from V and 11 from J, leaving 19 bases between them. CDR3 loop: CASSHTLRGSKAFF. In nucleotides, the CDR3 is TGCGCCAGCAGCCACACCCTTAGGGGAAGCAAGGCTTTCTTT.

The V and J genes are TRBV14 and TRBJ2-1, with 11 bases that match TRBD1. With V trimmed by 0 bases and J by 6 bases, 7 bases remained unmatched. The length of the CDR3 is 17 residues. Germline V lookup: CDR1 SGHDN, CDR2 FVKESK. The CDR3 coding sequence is TGTGCCAGCAGCCAAGATTGGGGACAGGGGGGAGGCAATGAGCAGTTCTTC. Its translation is CASSQDWGQGGGNEQFF. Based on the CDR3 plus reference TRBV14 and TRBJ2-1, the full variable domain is EAGVTQFPSHSVIEKGQTVTLRCDPISGHDNLYWYRRVMGKEIKFLLHFVKESKQDESGMPNNRFLAERTGGTYSTLKVQPAELEDSGVYFCASSQDWGQGGGNEQFFGPGTRLTVL.

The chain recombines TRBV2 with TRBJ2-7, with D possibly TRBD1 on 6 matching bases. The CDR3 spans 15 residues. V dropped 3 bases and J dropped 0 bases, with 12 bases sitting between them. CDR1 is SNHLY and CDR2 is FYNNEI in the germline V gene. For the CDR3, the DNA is TGTGCCAGCAGTGAGTTAGGCAGGGGCTCCTACGAGCAGTACTTC. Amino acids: CASSELGRGSYEQYF.

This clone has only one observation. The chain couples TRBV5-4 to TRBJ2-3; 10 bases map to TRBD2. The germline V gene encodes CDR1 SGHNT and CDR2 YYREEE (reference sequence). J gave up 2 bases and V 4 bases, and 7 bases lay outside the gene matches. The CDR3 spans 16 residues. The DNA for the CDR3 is TGTGCCAGCAGCCCGGGGACTAGCGAAATCACAGATACGCAGTATTTT. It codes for CASSPGTSEITDTQYF.

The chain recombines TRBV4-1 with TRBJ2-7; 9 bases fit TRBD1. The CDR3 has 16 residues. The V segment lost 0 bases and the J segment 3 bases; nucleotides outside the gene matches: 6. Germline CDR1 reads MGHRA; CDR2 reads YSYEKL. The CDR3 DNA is TGCGCCAGCAGCCAAGACTCCGGGACAGGGATCTACGAGCAGTACTTC. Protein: CASSQDSGTGIYEQYF.

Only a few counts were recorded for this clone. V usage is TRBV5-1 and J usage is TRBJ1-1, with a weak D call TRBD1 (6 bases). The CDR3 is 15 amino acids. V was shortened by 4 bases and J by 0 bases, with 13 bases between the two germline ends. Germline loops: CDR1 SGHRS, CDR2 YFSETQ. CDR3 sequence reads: CASSLSDRVNTEAFF. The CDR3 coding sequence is TGCGCCAGCAGCCTTTCGGACAGAGTGAACACTGAAGCTTTCTTT.

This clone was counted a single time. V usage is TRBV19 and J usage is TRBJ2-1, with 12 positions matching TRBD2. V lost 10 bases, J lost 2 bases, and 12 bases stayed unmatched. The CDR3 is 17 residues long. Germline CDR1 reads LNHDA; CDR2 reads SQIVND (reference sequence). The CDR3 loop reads CATTGLAGFGPYNEQFF. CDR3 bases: TGTGCCACCACGGGACTAGCGGGCTTTGGGCCCTACAATGAGCAGTTCTTC.

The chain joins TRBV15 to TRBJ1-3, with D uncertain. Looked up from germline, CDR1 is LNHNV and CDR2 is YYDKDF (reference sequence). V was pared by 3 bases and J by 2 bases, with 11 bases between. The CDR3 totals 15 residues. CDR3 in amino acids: CATSSESTPGNTIYF. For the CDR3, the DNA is TGTGCCACCAGCAGTGAATCAACACCTGGAAACACCATATATTTT.

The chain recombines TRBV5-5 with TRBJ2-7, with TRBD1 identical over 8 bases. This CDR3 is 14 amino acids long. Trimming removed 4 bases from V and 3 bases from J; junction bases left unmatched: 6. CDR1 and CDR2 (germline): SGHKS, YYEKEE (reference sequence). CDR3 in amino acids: CASSQGTGSYEQYF. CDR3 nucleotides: TGTGCCAGCAGCCAAGGGACAGGTAGCTACGAGCAGTACTTC. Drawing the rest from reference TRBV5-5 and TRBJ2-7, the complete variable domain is DAGVTQSPTHLIKTRGQQVTLRCSPISGHKSVSWYQQVLGQGPQFIFQYYEKEERGRGNFPDRFSARQFPNYSSELNVNALLLGDSALYLCASSQGTGSYEQYFGPGTRLTVT.

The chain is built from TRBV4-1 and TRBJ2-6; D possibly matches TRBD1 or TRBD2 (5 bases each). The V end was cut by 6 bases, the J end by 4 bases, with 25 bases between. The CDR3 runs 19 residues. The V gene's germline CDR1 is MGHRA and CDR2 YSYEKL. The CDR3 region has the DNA TGCGCCAGCAGTCCAAGAGAATGGGACGTAATGTTCGGGGCCAACGTCCTGACTTTC. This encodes CASSPREWDVMFGANVLTF.

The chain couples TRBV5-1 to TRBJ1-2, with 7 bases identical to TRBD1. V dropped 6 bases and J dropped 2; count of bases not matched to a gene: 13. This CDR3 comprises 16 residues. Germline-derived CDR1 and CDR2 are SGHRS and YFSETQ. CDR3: CASMEGRQGPNYGYTF. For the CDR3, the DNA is TGCGCCAGCATGGAGGGTCGACAGGGACCCAACTATGGCTACACCTTC.

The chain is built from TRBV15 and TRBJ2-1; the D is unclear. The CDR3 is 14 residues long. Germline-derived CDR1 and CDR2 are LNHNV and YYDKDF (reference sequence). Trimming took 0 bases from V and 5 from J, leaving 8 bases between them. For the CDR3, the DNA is TGTGCCACCAGCAGAGATGTCGCCGACAATGAGCAGTTCTTC. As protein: CATSRDVADNEQFF.

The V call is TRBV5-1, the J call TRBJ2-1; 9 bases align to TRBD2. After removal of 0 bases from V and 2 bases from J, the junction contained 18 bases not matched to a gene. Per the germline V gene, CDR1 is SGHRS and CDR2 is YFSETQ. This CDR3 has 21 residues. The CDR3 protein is CASSLDRAGGPFMLPYNEQFF. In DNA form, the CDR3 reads TGCGCCAGCAGCTTGGATCGGGCGGGAGGGCCCTTTATGCTCCCCTACAATGAGCAGTTCTTC.